This T cell receptor beta chain was recorded in a study of regulatory T cells in long-lasting Graves disease. Ten or more counts support this clonotype. To make TCR beta libraries, researchers used iRepertoire HTBI primers and Arm-PCR of CDR3 regions. MiXCR was run by TCRdb on the multiplex PCR reads, yielding one entry per CDR3 protein. The top ten hold 16% of the sample, which has 350,000 to 450,000 distinct CDR3 sequences, about 15% seen once. Time point of the sample: newly diagnosed GD, antithyroid drugs for less than 3 months. RNA from PBMCs was the source of the TCR library. The patients were enrolled through endocrinology in Xi'an, China. The data also belong to a second study, concerning T cells in Graves' hyperthyroidism and ophthalmopathy. Per that study: Each diagnosis was grounded in clinical symptoms, serum thyroxine and TRAb, thyroid ultrasound, and orbital computed tomography.

The receptor was isolated from a woman aged 30 to 39 with Graves disease. The material sequenced was peripheral blood mononuclear cells (PBMCs), taken at new diagnosis, from a patient treated with antithyroid drugs.

CDR3 sequence reads: CASSQNRAGNTIYF. CDR3 sequence (DNA): TGTGCCAGCAGCCAAAACAGGGCTGGAAACACCATATATTTT. The chain links TRBV3-1 to TRBJ1-3; maybe TRBD1 (6 bases). V was pared by 2 bases and J by 2 bases, with 7 bases between. The CDR3 is made up of 14 amino acids. Germline CDR1 reads LGHDT; CDR2 reads YNNKEL (reference sequence).